Below are 32 T cell receptor beta chains sequenced from a single sample in a study of T-cell reconstitution after alpha-beta-depleted transplantation in children. A library of TCRbeta sequences, prepared with unique molecular identifiers, was generated. TCRdb re-derived calls from the PCR reads in MiXCR, one entry per CDR3 protein. Of around 440,000 distinct CDR3 sequences listed, 8% to 11% are singletons. This material consisted of PBMCs, taken before TCRalphabeta/CD19-depleted stem cell transplant. All receptors come from a child aged 2 to 10 with inherited bone marrow failure, due to receive a stem cell transplant.

This clonotype was counted many times. The chain is built from TRBV9 and TRBJ2-2, with 9 positions matching TRBD1. Germline V gene lookup returns CDR1 SGDLS and CDR2 YYNGEE. V shed 0 bases, J shed 0 bases, and the junction held 9 bases outside the gene matches. The CDR3 runs to 19 residues. CDR3 in DNA: TGTGCCAGCAGCGTAGACCGAACGGGGACAGGGTCGAACACCGGGGAGCTGTTTTTT. This gives the protein CASSVDRTGTGSNTGELFF.

The chain is built from TRBV12-3 or TRBV12-4 and TRBJ2-3; D ambiguous. Deletions cut 5 bases from V and 6 bases from J, with 9 bases between. This CDR3 region has 12 residues. CDR3 DNA: TGTGCCAGCAGTACCCAGGAGGATACGCAGTATTTT. The encoded protein is CASSTQEDTQYF.

V and J are TRBV19 and TRBJ2-1; TRBD1 is a possible D gene (6 bases). This CDR3 has 15 amino acids. Deletions cut 4 bases from V and 1 base from J, with 11 bases between. CDR1 and CDR2 from the germline V gene are LNHDA and SQIVND (reference sequence). In DNA form, the CDR3 reads TGTGCCAGTAGTAACGGACAGTTATCCTACAATGAGCAGTTCTTC. This sequence encodes CASSNGQLSYNEQFF. Variable domain in full (rest from reference TRBV19 and TRBJ2-1): DGGITQSPKYLFRKEGQNVTLSCEQNLNHDAMYWYRQDPGQGLRLIYYSQIVNDFQKGDIAEGYSVSREKKESFPLTVTSAQKNPTAFYLCASSNGQLSYNEQFFGPGTRLTVL.

In this sample, this clonotype turned up many times. This chain connects TRBV19 to TRBJ2-3; tentative D call: TRBD1 (7 bases). V was pared by 4 bases and J by 1 base, with 12 bases between. The CDR3 has 15 residues. CDR1 LNHDA and CDR2 SQIVND come from the germline V gene (reference sequence). The CDR3 loop is CASSNQGGGTDTQYF. In DNA, the CDR3 is TGTGCCAGTAGTAACCAGGGGGGCGGCACAGATACGCAGTATTTT.

This clonotype was counted a few times. DNA of the CDR3: TGTGCCAGCAGCGTAGCTCCGACTAGTACAGATACGCAGTATTTT. It translates to CASSVAPTSTDTQYF. V usage is TRBV9 and J usage is TRBJ2-3; weak D call: TRBD2 (6 bases). The CDR3 spans 15 residues. The germline V gene has CDR1 SGDLS and CDR2 YYNGEE. V was clipped by 0 bases and J by 3 bases, with 11 bases between them. Filled out from reference TRBV9 and TRBJ2-3, the complete variable domain reads DSGVTQTPKHLITATGQRVTLRCSPRSGDLSVYWYQQSLDQGLQFLIQYYNGEERAKGNILERFSAQQFPDLHSELNLSSLELGDSALYFCASSVAPTSTDTQYFGPGTRLTVL.

The genes are TRBV20-1 and TRBJ2-3; D tentatively reads TRBD1 or TRBD2 (5 bases each). The CDR3 covers 16 residues. V shed 6 bases and J shed 3 bases, with 22 bases lying between them. The germline gives CDR1 DFQATT, CDR2 SNEGSKA (reference sequence). In DNA form, the CDR3 reads TGCAGTGCCGAGGGCCAGGGACCTGAGGGGACAGATACGCAGTATTTT. This gives the protein CSAEGQGPEGTDTQYF.

The chain joins TRBV28 to TRBJ1-5; D not resolved. V lost 5 bases, J lost 0 bases, and 14 bases lay in between. The CDR3 runs 16 residues. Per germline, CDR1 MDHEN and CDR2 SYDVKM. DNA of the CDR3: TGTGCCAGCAGTCGGCCGTGGGGAGATAGCAATCAGCCCCAGCATTTT. Translation: CASSRPWGDSNQPQHF.

This clonotype was counted only a few times. The V and J genes are TRBV6-5 and TRBJ2-2; 8 bases map to TRBD2. The CDR3 is 14 residues long. Germline V CDR1 and CDR2: MNHEY, SVGAGI. Trimming at V came to 2 bases and at J to 5 bases, leaving 1 base not matched to a gene. In DNA form, the CDR3 reads TGTGCCAGCAGTTACGCTAGCGGGACCGGGGAGCTGTTTTTT. Protein product: CASSYASGTGELFF.

DNA of the CDR3: TGCGCCAGCAGCCAAGACGAAAACGGAGCCTTTCCCTCACCCCTCCACTTT. It is translated as CASSQDENGAFPSPLHF. The chain carries TRBV4-1 and TRBJ1-6; D call uncertain. Germline V lookup: CDR1 MGHRA, CDR2 YSYEKL. The CDR3 extends over 17 amino acids. V lost 0 bases and J lost 10, with 19 bases in between.

The table lists this clonotype with many counts. The rearrangement links TRBV27 to TRBJ2-1, with no clear D. The CDR3 has 14 residues. CDR1 is MNHEY, CDR2 SMNVEV, per germline (reference sequence). V dropped 3 bases and J dropped 14 bases, with 20 bases sitting between them. CDR3 sequence reads: CASSLGSGVAKEFF. In DNA form, the CDR3 reads TGTGCCAGCAGTTTGGGTAGTGGGGTAGCAAAAGAGTTCTTC.

This clonotype was counted at least ten times. The V call is TRBV30, the J call TRBJ2-2, with 7 bases fitting TRBD2. The CDR3 consists of 16 residues. Germline CDR1 GTSNPN, CDR2 SVGIG (reference sequence). With V trimmed by 4 bases and J by 6 bases, 14 bases remained unmatched. The CDR3 bases are TGTGCCTGGACCTATTTGGGAGGGCCTGTCGCCGGGGAGCTGTTTTTT. Translation: CAWTYLGGPVAGELFF.

This clonotype has only a few counts. The rearrangement links TRBV27 to TRBJ2-5; the match to TRBD1 covers 7 bases. Per germline, CDR1 MNHEY and CDR2 SMNVEV (reference sequence). V was pared by 5 bases and J by 3 bases, with 9 bases of the junction left unmatched. The CDR3 is made up of 15 amino acids. CDR3 protein: CASSPRGQFKETQYF. The CDR3 bases are TGTGCCAGCAGTCCTCGGGGACAGTTTAAAGAGACCCAGTACTTC.

This clonotype was counted many times. This chain links TRBV6-1 with TRBJ2-5, with a possible D match to TRBD1 (5 bases). CDR1 and CDR2 from the germline V gene are MNHNS and SASEGT. V was pared by 5 bases and J by 6 bases, with 10 bases between. The CDR3 is 12 amino acids. The CDR3 bases are TGTGCCAGCAGTCAATGGGGCCAGACCCAGTACTTC. This codes for CASSQWGQTQYF.

This clonotype was observed at least ten times. CDR3 amino acids: CASSELLAGGPYEQYF. The CDR3 DNA reads TGTGCCAGCAGCGAGCTCCTAGCGGGAGGGCCCTACGAGCAGTACTTC. The chain is built from TRBV5-5 and TRBJ2-7, with 12 bases that match TRBD2. The CDR3 runs to 16 residues. V was pared by 4 bases and J by 2 bases, with 7 bases of the junction left unmatched. Germline CDR1 SGHKS, CDR2 YYEKEE (reference sequence).

This clonotype was seen repeatedly, ten times or more. The V gene is TRBV25-1, the J gene TRBJ2-5; D is perhaps TRBD1 or TRBD2 (5 bases each). Germline V CDR1 and CDR2: MGHDK, SYGVNS. Deletions cut 6 bases from V and 0 bases from J, with 8 bases between. This CDR3 is 13 amino acids long. This CDR3 reads CASRGPNQETQYF. For the CDR3, the DNA is TGTGCCAGCAGGGGACCGAACCAAGAGACCCAGTACTTC.

This clonotype showed up just a few times. V usage is TRBV30 and J usage is TRBJ2-7, with a possible D match to TRBD1 (6 bases). The V end lost 1 base, the J end lost 5 bases, and 12 bases lay between the germline ends. The CDR3 covers 13 residues. The germline CDR1 and CDR2 sequences are GTSNPN and SVGIG (reference sequence). The CDR3 loop reads CAWSAHRVHEQYF. CDR3 bases: TGTGCCTGGAGTGCCCACAGGGTTCACGAGCAGTACTTC.

This clonotype was picked up a small number of times. The chain carries TRBV12-3 or TRBV12-4 and TRBJ2-5; TRBD1 aligns across 8 bases. The CDR3 contains 15 residues. Trimming at V came to 5 bases and at J to 4 bases, leaving 9 bases not matched to a gene. This CDR3 reads CASSPRQGQGETQYF. The CDR3 nucleotides are TGTGCCAGCAGTCCCCGACAGGGGCAAGGAGAGACCCAGTACTTC.

This clonotype occurred many times. The chain carries TRBV27 and TRBJ2-1, with TRBD2 as a possible D gene (5 bases). CDR3 length equals 12 residues. CDR1 and CDR2 from the germline V gene are MNHEY and SMNVEV (reference sequence). Deletions cut 3 bases from V and 10 bases from J, with 10 bases between. In DNA, the CDR3 is TGTGCCAGCAGTTTCTGGGGAGACGAGCAGTTCTTC. Translation: CASSFWGDEQFF.

The chain recombines TRBV10-1 with TRBJ1-6; D remains ambiguous. CDR3 length: 12 residues. In germline, CDR1 is WNHNN, CDR2 SYGVQD (reference sequence). Trimming left V 3 bases short and J 7 bases short, with 4 bases between. This chain's CDR3 is CASSDRNSPLHF. The CDR3 coding sequence is TGCGCCAGCAGTGACCGAAATTCACCCCTCCACTTT.

This clonotype was detected many times. V is TRBV12-3 or TRBV12-4 and J is TRBJ2-4; D ambiguous. Trimming left V 5 bases short and J 5 bases short, with 1 base between. The CDR3 is made up of 10 amino acids. In nucleotides, the CDR3 is TGTGCCAGCAGTGAAAACATTCAGTACTTC. It translates to CASSENIQYF.

In this sample, this clonotype turned up many times. V and J are TRBV4-1 and TRBJ2-1; D not resolved. Trimming cost V 2 bases and J 8 bases, with 16 bases left between them. In germline, CDR1 is MGHRA, CDR2 YSYEKL. The CDR3 is 15 residues long. This CDR3 reads CASSQHPSLGHEQFF. Written as DNA, the CDR3 is TGCGCCAGCAGCCAACACCCCTCTTTAGGCCATGAGCAGTTCTTC.

This clonotype was detected once. A read error likely explains this, since a far larger clone differs by one base. This rearrangement joins TRBV27 to TRBJ1-2; 7 bases agree with TRBD1. Germline CDR1 is MNHEY and CDR2 is SMNVEV (reference sequence). The CDR3 totals 13 residues. The CDR3 region is CTSSLRQGYGYTF. The CDR3 DNA reads as TGTACCAGCAGTTTACGACAGGGCTATGGCTACACCTTC.

The genes are TRBV20-1 and TRBJ2-2; the match to TRBD1 covers 9 bases. Per the germline V gene, CDR1 is DFQATT and CDR2 is SNEGSKA (reference sequence). V was pared by 0 bases and J by 6 bases, with 5 bases of the junction left unmatched. The CDR3 runs 15 residues. The chain's CDR3 is CSARDFGQGPGELFF. As DNA, the CDR3 is TGCAGTGCTAGAGATTTCGGACAGGGGCCCGGGGAGCTGTTTTTT.

J is TRBJ2-5 and V is TRBV7-6, with 7 bases lining up with TRBD2. From germline, CDR1 is SGHVS and CDR2 FNYEAQ. This CDR3 spans 14 amino acids. V trimming: 1 base; J trimming: 5 bases; junction bases outside the gene matches: 4. In nucleotides, the CDR3 is TGTGCCAGCAGCTTAGGGGGGGGTACGGAGACCCAGTACTTC. This codes for CASSLGGGTETQYF.

The chain employs TRBV6-6 and TRBJ2-5; TRBD2 matches at 8 bases. V shed 7 bases and J 13 bases; nucleotides not matched to a gene: 8. The CDR3 contains 11 residues. Per the germline V gene, CDR1 is MNHNY and CDR2 is SVGAGI (reference sequence). CDR3 region: CASMKSGLAYF. Here the CDR3 DNA reads TGTGCCAGCATGAAATCCGGACTAGCGTACTTC.

This clonotype was picked up many times. J is TRBJ1-2 and V is TRBV12-3 or TRBV12-4; D remains unclear. CDR3 length: 12 residues. Trimming took 5 bases from V and 4 from J, leaving 8 bases between them. The CDR3 bases are TGTGCCAGCAGTCGCAGCCTCTATGGCTACACCTTC. Protein: CASSRSLYGYTF.

Many counts were recorded for this clonotype. The chain links TRBV11-2 to TRBJ2-1; possibly TRBD1 for D (6 bases). The CDR3 is made up of 13 amino acids. Trimming stripped 1 base from V and 8 bases from J, with 9 bases between. CDR1 is SGHAT and CDR2 is FQNNGV in the germline V gene. CDR3 sequence (DNA): TGTGCCAGCAGCTTAGCCTACAGGGATGAGCAGTTCTTC. Protein product: CASSLAYRDEQFF.

This clonotype was detected many times. This sequence joins TRBV12-3 or TRBV12-4 and TRBJ2-5, with no clear D. V was trimmed by 5 bases and J by 5 bases, leaving 9 bases between them. CDR3 length: 12 amino acids. CDR3 sequence reads: CASSTRRETQYF. Written as DNA, the CDR3 is TGTGCCAGCAGTACGAGACGGGAGACCCAGTACTTC.

This clonotype has ten or more counts. This rearrangement joins TRBV12-3 or TRBV12-4 to TRBJ1-3; D call uncertain. V was cut by 5 bases and J by 14 bases, with 19 bases left in between. This CDR3 has 13 residues. CDR3 in amino acids: CASSVGSRLDLYF. The CDR3 DNA follows: TGTGCCAGCAGTGTGGGGAGCCGATTGGACCTATATTTT.

Many counts were recorded for this clonotype. The chain joins TRBV29-1 to TRBJ1-2, with 8 bases identical to TRBD1. The CDR3 spans 15 residues. Germline V lookup: CDR1 SQVTM, CDR2 ANQGSEA. With 6 bases clipped from V and 5 bases from J, the junction kept 14 bases outside the gene matches. The CDR3 bases are TGCAGCGTACCCATTACTCGGCAGGGGGCATATGGCTACACCTTC. Encoded protein: CSVPITRQGAYGYTF.

This clonotype was seen repeatedly, ten times or more. V usage is TRBV24-1 and J usage is TRBJ2-1; 15 bases line up with TRBD2. CDR1 and CDR2 (germline): KGHDR, SFDVKD. CDR3 length: 17 residues. V lost 3 bases, J lost 10 bases, and 9 bases stayed unmatched. The CDR3 region is CATSDRTSGRANGEQFF. In DNA, the CDR3 is TGTGCCACCAGTGATAGGACTAGCGGGAGGGCCAACGGGGAGCAGTTCTTC.

This clonotype was counted ten times or more. The V gene is TRBV20-1, the J gene TRBJ2-1, with 7 bases that match TRBD2. CDR1 is DFQATT, CDR2 SNEGSKA, per germline (reference sequence). The CDR3 contains 14 residues. After removal of 6 bases from V and 3 bases from J, the junction contained 8 bases not matched to a gene. The CDR3 nucleotides are TGCAGTGCCACCCGGGACTACCTCTACAATGAGCAGTTCTTC. Protein: CSATRDYLYNEQFF.